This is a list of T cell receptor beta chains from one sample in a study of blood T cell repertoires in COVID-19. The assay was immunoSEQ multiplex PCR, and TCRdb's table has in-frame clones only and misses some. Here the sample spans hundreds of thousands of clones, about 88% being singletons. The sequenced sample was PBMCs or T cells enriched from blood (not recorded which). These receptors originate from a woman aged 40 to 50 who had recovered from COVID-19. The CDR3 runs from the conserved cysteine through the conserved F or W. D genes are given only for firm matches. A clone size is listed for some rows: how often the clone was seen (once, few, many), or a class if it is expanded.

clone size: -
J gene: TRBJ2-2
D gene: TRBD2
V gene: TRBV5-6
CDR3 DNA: TGTGCCAGCAGCCTTGACAGCGGGGCTGGCACCGGGGAGCTGTTTTTT
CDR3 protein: CASSLDSGAGTGELFF

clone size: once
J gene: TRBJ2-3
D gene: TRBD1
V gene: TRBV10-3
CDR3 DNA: TGTGCCATCAGCGGGCCGGGACAGGGGGCAGATACGCAGTATTTT
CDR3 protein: CAISGPGQGADTQYF

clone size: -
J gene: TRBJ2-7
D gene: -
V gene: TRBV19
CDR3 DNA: TGTGCCAGTAGTACCCAGGGGTCCCCCTTCTACGAGCAGTACTTC
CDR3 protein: CASSTQGSPFYEQYF

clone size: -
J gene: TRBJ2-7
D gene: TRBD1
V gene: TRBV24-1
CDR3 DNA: TGTGCCACCAGTGATCCCCGGGACAGGAGCGAGCAGTACTTC
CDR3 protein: CATSDPRDRSEQYF

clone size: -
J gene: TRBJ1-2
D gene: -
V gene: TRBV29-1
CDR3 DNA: TGCAGCGTAGGGGACATTAATGGCTACACCTTC
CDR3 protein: CSVGDINGYTF

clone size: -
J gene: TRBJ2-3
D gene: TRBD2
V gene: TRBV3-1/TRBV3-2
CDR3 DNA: TGTGCCAGCAACCGGGAAACTAGCGGGACAGATACGCAGTATTTT
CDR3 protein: CASNRETSGTDTQYF

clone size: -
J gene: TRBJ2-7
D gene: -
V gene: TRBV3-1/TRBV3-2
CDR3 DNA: TGTGCCAGCAGCCCCTTCGACAGCTACGAGCAGTACTTC
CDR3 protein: CASSPFDSYEQYF

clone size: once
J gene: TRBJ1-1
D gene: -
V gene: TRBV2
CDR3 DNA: TGTGCCAGCAGTGACAGGGGCAGGGCTTTCTTT
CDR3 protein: CASSDRGRAFF

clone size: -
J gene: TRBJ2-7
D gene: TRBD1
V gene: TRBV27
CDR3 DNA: TGTGCCAGCCCACAGGGGCAGGGGGCTTACGAGCAGTACTTC
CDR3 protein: CASPQGQGAYEQYF

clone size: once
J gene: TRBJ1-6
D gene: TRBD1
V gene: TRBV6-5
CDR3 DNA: TGTGCCAGCAGTTCACGGACAGGCGTCTATAATTCACCCCTCCACTTT
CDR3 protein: CASSSRTGVYNSPLHF

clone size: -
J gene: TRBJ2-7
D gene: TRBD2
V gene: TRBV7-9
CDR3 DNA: TGTGCCAGCAGCTTAGGTGGGCTAGCGGCCACCCTCTACGAGCAGTACTTC
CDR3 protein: CASSLGGLAATLYEQYF

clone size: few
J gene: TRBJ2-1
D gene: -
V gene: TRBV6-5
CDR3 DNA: TGTGCCAGCACCCCTGGAGGGGGCCGTGAGCAGTTCTTC
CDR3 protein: CASTPGGGREQFF

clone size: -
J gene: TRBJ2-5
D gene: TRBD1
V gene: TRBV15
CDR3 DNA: TGTGCCAGCAGGAGAGGGGGCCGGGAGACCCAGTACTTC
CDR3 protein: CASRRGGRETQYF

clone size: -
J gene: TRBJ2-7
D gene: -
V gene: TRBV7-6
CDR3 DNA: TGTGCCAGCAGCTTAGGAAGCCGCGAGCAGTACTTC
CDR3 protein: CASSLGSREQYF

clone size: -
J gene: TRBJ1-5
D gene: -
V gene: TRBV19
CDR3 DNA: TGTGCCAGTACCTCACTGACCACGCGGGATCAGCCCCAGCATTTT
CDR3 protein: CASTSLTTRDQPQHF

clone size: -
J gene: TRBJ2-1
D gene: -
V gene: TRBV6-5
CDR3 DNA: TGTGCCAGCAGTTGCCATAAAGGGGTAAAGTACAATGAGCAGTTCTTC
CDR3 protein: CASSCHKGVKYNEQFF

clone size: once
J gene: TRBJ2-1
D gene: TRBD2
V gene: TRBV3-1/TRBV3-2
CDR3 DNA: TGTGCCAGCAGCCCCGGACTAGCGGGGGGCCGCTGGAATGAGCAGTTCTTC
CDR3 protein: CASSPGLAGGRWNEQFF

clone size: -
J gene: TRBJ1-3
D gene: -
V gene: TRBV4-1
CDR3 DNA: TGCGCCAGCAGCGTAGGCGAGGGCTATTATGGAAACACCATATATTTT
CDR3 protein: CASSVGEGYYGNTIYF

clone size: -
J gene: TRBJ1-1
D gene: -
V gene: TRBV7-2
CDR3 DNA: TGTGCCAGCAGCTTCCTAACCGCATTGAACACTGAAGCTTTCTTT
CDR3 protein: CASSFLTALNTEAFF

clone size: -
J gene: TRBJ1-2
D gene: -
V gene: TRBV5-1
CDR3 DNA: TGCGCCAGCAGCTCCGATCAGGGGTTCTATGGCTACACCTTC
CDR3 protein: CASSSDQGFYGYTF

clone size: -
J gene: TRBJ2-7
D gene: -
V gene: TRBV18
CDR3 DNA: TGTGCCAGCTCACCCAACCGGGACGAGCAGTACTTC
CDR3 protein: CASSPNRDEQYF

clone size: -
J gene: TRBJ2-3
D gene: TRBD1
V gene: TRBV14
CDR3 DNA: TGTGCCAGCAGCCAGGGGACCAGGACAGGGGGCTCGGATACGCAGTATTTT
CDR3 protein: CASSQGTRTGGSDTQYF

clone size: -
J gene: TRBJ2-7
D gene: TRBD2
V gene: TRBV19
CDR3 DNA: TGTGCCAGTAGTGGACAACTAGCGGGGGGCGAGCAGTACTTC
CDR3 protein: CASSGQLAGGEQYF

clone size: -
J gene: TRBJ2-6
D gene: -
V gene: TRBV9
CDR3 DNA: TGTGCCAGCAGCTTCAGCTCTGGGGCCAACGTCCTGACTTTC
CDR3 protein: CASSFSSGANVLTF

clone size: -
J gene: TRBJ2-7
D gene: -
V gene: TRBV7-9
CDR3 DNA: TGTGCCAGCAGCTTAGGAGGCAGACCCTACGAGCAGTACTTC
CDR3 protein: CASSLGGRPYEQYF

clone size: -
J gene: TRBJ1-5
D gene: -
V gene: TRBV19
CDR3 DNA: TGTGCCTCGGGAGGAGCGAGCAATCAGCCCCAGCATTTT
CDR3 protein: CASGGASNQPQHF

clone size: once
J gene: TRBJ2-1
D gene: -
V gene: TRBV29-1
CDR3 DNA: TGCAGCGTTGAAGACCCAGGTGACTACAATGAGCAGTTCTTC
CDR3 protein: CSVEDPGDYNEQFF

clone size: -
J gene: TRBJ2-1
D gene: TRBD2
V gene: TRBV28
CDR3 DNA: TGTGCCAGCAGTTCCAGGACTAGCCGCGCGTACAATGAGCAGTTCTTC
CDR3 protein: CASSSRTSRAYNEQFF

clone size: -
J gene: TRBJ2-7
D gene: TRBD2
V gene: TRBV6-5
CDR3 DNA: TGTGCCAGTTTTACAGGGAGAAGCGGGAGATACGAGCAGTACTTC
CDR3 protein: CASFTGRSGRYEQYF

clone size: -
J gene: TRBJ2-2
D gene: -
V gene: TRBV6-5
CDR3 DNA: TGTGCCAGCAGTTACTCCCTAGCCGGAACCGGGGAGCTGTTTTTT
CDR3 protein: CASSYSLAGTGELFF

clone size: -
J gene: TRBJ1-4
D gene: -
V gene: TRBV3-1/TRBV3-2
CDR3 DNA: TGTGCCAGCAGCCAGATCCAGACTGCAACTAATGAAAAACTGTTTTTT
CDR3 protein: CASSQIQTATNEKLFF

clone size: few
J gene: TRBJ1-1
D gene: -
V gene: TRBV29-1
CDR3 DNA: TGCAGCGTTGATAGGGGGATGAACACTGAAGCTTTCTTT
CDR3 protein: CSVDRGMNTEAFF

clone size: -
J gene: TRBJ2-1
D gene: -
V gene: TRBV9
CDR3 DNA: TGTGCCAGCAGCCTTGGGACTCAGTCCTACAATGAGCAGTTCTTC
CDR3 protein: CASSLGTQSYNEQFF

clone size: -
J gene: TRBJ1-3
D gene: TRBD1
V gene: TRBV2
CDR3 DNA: TGTGCCAGCAGTGAGGGGACAGGGGAAGGAAACACCATATATTTT
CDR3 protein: CASSEGTGEGNTIYF

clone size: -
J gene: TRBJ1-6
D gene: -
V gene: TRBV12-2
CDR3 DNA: TGTGCAAGTCGCGCGGACAGGGCCAATTCACCCCTCCACTTT
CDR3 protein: CASRADRANSPLHF

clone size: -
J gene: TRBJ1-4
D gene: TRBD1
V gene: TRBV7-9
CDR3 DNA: TGTGCCAGCAGCTCGCAGGGGGCAATAGGAGAAAAACTGTTTTTT
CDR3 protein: CASSSQGAIGEKLFF

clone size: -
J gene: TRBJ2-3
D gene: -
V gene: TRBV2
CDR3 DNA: TGTGCCAGCAGAGCTCCGGACAACACAGATACGCAGTATTTT
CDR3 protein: CASRAPDNTDTQYF

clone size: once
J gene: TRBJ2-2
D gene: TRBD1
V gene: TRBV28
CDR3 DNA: TGTGCCAGCAGTTCCATACAGGGGGACACCGGGGAGCTGTTTTTT
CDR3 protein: CASSSIQGDTGELFF

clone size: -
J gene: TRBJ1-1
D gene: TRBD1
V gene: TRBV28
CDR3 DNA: TGTGCCAGCAGTACAGGGGGCACTGAAGCTTTCTTT
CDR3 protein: CASSTGGTEAFF

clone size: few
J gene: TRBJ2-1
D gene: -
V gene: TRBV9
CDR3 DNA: TGTGCCAGCAGCATGGGACTGTTCAATGAGCAGTTCTTC
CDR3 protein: CASSMGLFNEQFF

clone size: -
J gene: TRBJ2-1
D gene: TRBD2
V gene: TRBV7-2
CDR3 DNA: TGTGCCAGCAGCTTAAGCCCGGGACTAGCGGGGCGCAATGAGCAGTTCTTC
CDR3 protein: CASSLSPGLAGRNEQFF

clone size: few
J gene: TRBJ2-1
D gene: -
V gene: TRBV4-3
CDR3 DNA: TGCGCCAGCAGCTCCGACCGGACTATCTACAATGAGCAGTTCTTC
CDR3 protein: CASSSDRTIYNEQFF

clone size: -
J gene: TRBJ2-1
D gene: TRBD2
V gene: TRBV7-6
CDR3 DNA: TGTGCCAGCAGCAGATGGGGGACTAGCGGAAACAATGAGCAGTTCTTC
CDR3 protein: CASSRWGTSGNNEQFF